The 8 T cell receptor beta chains reported below all come from one sample, sequenced in a study of CD8 T cells in Susac syndrome. It was with random hexamers that 0.5 to 1 ug RNA was reverse transcribed. In TCRdb, the immunoSEQ multiplex PCR reads were re-called with MiXCR into one record per CDR3 protein. The profile shows over 350,000 distinct CDR3 sequences, more than 70% of them singletons. The specimen was CD8+ T cells from PBMCs. The source of these receptors is a human donor with multiple sclerosis.

The chain carries TRBV5-1 and TRBJ1-1, with TRBD1 identical over 8 bases. After removal of 7 bases from V and 7 bases from J, the junction contained 6 bases not matched to a gene. Germline V gene sequence: CDR1 SGHRS, CDR2 YFSETQ. This CDR3 is built from 12 residues. The CDR3 sequence is CASRRGLNEAFF. The CDR3 bases are TGCGCCAGCCGCAGGGGGCTAAATGAAGCTTTCTTT.

This clonotype was observed a few times. V gene TRBV5-5 combines with J gene TRBJ2-1, with 8 bases aligning to TRBD1. The V gene's germline CDR1 is SGHKS and CDR2 YYEKEE (reference sequence). V gave up 5 bases and J gave up 5 bases; unmatched junction bases: 3. The CDR3 is made up of 13 amino acids. The CDR3 DNA reads TGTGCCAGCAGTTCGGACAGGGACAATGAGCAGTTCTTC. Its translation is CASSSDRDNEQFF. The full variable domain, completed using reference TRBV5-5 and TRBJ2-1, is DAGVTQSPTHLIKTRGQQVTLRCSPISGHKSVSWYQQVLGQGPQFIFQYYEKEERGRGNFPDRFSARQFPNYSSELNVNALLLGDSALYLCASSSDRDNEQFFGPGTRLTVL.

The V gene is TRBV5-1, the J gene TRBJ1-1, with 10 positions matching TRBD1. The CDR3 sequence is 14 residues long. Germline V gives CDR1 SGHRS, CDR2 YFSETQ. V trimming: 7 bases; J trimming: 6 bases; junction bases outside the gene matches: 9. CDR3 nucleotide sequence: TGCGCCAGCGAAGAGGGACAGGGGTTATCTGAAGCTTTCTTT. It yields the protein CASEEGQGLSEAFF.

The chain joins TRBV7-3 to TRBJ2-1; maybe TRBD1 (6 bases). V was shortened by 5 bases and J by 0 bases, with 8 bases between the two germline ends. Germline V gene lookup returns CDR1 SGHTA and CDR2 FQGTGA. There are 14 residues in the CDR3. The CDR3 DNA sequence: TGTGCCAGCAGCACGGGACACTCCTACAATGAGCAGTTCTTC. Its protein product is CASSTGHSYNEQFF.

This clonotype was seen a handful of times. V and J are TRBV2 and TRBJ2-3, with D possibly matching TRBD2 (6 bases). Trimming stripped 4 bases from V and 6 bases from J, with 11 bases between. Germline values: CDR1 SNHLY, CDR2 FYNNEI. The CDR3 is 13 residues long. CDR3 DNA sequence: TGTGCCAGCAGTGTGCGGGGAATGGATACGCAGTATTTT. Translated: CASSVRGMDTQYF.

The chain joins TRBV3-1 to TRBJ2-2, with no clear D. V was pared by 2 bases and J by 0 bases, with 10 bases between. Germline lookup yields CDR1 LGHDT and CDR2 YNNKEL (reference sequence). The CDR3 is 16 amino acids. This CDR3 reads CASSQYFIANTGELFF. In DNA form, the CDR3 reads TGTGCCAGCAGCCAATACTTCATCGCGAACACCGGGGAGCTGTTTTTT.

This clonotype was detected only once. The chain joins TRBV4-1 to TRBJ2-7; 7 bases line up with TRBD2. The germline gives CDR1 MGHRA, CDR2 YSYEKL. This CDR3 is 15 amino acids long. The trim removed 0 bases at V and 0 bases at J, leaving 2 bases unmatched. CDR3 loop: CASSQELASSYEQYF. Written as DNA, the CDR3 is TGCGCCAGCAGCCAAGAACTAGCGAGCTCCTACGAGCAGTACTTC.

V and J are TRBV30 and TRBJ1-1; D unresolved. Germline CDR1 and CDR2: GTSNPN and SVGIG (reference sequence). The V end lost 3 bases, the J end lost 7 bases, and 12 bases lay between the germline ends. The CDR3 is 12 residues long. CDR3 amino acids: CAWSPGSVEAFF. The CDR3, as DNA: TGTGCCTGGAGCCCCGGCTCAGTTGAAGCTTTCTTT.